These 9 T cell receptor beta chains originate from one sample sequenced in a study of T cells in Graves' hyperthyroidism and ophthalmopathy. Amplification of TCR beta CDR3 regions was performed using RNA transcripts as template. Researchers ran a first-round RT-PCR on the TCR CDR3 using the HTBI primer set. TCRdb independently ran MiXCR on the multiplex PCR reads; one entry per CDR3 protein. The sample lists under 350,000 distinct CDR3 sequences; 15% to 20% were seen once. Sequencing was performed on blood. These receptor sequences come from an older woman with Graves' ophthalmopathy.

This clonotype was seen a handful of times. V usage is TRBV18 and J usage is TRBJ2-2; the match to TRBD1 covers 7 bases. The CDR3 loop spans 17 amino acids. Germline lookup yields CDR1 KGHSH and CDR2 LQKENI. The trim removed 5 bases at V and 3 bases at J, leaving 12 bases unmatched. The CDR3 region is CASSSRQGQSYTGELFF. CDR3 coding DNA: TGTGCCAGCTCATCCCGACAGGGCCAGTCCTACACCGGGGAGCTGTTTTTT.

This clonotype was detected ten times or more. CDR3 nucleotide sequence: TGTGCCAGCTCGCAAGACAGGGTGGGGCTGGACACTGAAGCTTTCTTT. This codes for CASSQDRVGLDTEAFF. This chain connects TRBV18 to TRBJ1-1; 7 bases are shared with TRBD1. The J segment lost 3 bases and the V segment lost 6 bases, leaving 13 bases of the junction unmatched. The CDR3 has 16 residues. In germline, CDR1 is KGHSH, CDR2 LQKENI.

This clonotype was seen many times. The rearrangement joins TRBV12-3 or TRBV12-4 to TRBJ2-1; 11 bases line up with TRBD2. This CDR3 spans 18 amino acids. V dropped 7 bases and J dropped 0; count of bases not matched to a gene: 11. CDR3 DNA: TGTGCCAGCAACACCGGGACTAGCGGCCTGAGCTCCTACAATGAGCAGTTCTTC. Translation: CASNTGTSGLSSYNEQFF.

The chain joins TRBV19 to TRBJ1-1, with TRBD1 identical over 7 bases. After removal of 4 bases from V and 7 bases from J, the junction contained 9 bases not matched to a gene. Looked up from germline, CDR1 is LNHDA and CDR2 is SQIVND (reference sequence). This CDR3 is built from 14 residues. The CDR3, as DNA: TGTGCCAGTAGTACCTGGACAGGAGGTCGTGAAGCTTTCTTT. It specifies CASSTWTGGREAFF.

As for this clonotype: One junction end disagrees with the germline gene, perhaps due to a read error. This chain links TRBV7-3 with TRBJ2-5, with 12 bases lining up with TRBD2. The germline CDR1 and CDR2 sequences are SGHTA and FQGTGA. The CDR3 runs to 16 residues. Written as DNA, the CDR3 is TGTGCCAGCGGCTTATCCCTAGCGGGAGGGACAGAGACCCAGTACTTC. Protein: CASGLSLAGGTETQYF. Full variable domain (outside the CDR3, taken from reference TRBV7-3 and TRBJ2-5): GAGVSQTPSNKVTEKGKYVELRCDPISGHTALYWYRQSLGQGPEFLIYFQGTGAADDSGLPNDRFFAVRPEGSVSTLKIQRTERGDSAVYLCASGLSLAGGTETQYFGPGTRLLVL.

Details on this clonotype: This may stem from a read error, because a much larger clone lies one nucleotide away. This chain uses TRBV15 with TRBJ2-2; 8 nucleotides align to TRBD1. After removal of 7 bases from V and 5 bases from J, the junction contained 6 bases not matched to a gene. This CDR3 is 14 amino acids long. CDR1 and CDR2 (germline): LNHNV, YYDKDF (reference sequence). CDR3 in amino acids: CATNRRTGTGELFF. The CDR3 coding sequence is TGTGCCACCAACAGGAGGACAGGGACCGGGGAGCTGTTTTTT. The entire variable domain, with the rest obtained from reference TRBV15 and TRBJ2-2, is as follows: DAMVIQNPRYQVTQFGKPVTLSCSQTLNHNVMYWYQQKSSQAPKLLFHYYDKDFNNEADTPDNFQSRRPNTSFCFLDIRSPGLGDTAMYLCATNRRTGTGELFFGEGSRLTVL.

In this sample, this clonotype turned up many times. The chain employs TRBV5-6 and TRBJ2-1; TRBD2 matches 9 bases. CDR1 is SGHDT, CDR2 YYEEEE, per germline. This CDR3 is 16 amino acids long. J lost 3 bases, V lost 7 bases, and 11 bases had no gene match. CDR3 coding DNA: TGTGCCAGCCACCAGGTAGCGGGGGTATACTACAATGAGCAGTTCTTC. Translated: CASHQVAGVYYNEQFF.

CDR3 nucleotide sequence: TGTGCCAGCAGTGGGGGACAGGATAAAAACATTCAGTACTTC. This sequence encodes CASSGGQDKNIQYF. The J gene is TRBJ2-4, the V gene TRBV6-2 or TRBV6-3, with TRBD1 matching over 8 bases. The junction had 4 bases not matched to a gene; V was cut back by 5 bases and J by 4 bases. The CDR3 is 14 residues long. From germline, CDR1 is MNHEY and CDR2 SVGEGT.

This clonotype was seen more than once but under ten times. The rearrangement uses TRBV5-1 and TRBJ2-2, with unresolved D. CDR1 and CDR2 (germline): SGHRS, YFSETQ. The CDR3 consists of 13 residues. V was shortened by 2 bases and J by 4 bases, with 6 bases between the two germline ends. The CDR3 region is CASSLRATGELFF. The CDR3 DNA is TGCGCCAGCAGCTTAAGAGCCACCGGGGAGCTGTTTTTT.